The text below deals with one T cell receptor beta chain. In the authors' methods: Estimation of nucleated cell counts relied on the amplification of reference gene primers. Method: immunoSEQ multiplex PCR; TCRdb's copy keeps in-frame clones and lacks some. The D gene and trimming were derived from the DNA, and the V and J assignments and clone size from that table. The repertoire consists of some 200,000 clones, with about 86% occurring once and the leading ten covering under 3%. This CDR3 has 14 residues. V was pared by 0 bases and J by 5 bases, with 8 bases between. Germline assignment: CDR1 MNHEY and CDR2 SVGAGI. The data were obtained in a study of blood T cell repertoires in COVID-19.

This receptor was taken from a human donor with acute or convalescent COVID-19. The donor label of this sample is uncertain. The sequencing input was peripheral blood. V is TRBV6-5 and J is TRBJ2-1; D gene ambiguous. The CDR3, as DNA: TGTGCCAGCAGTTACTCGGCCTTGGACAATGAGCAGTTCTTC. It translates to CASSYSALDNEQFF.